This T cell receptor (beta chain) was obtained from a study of T-cell reconstitution after alpha-beta-depleted transplantation in children. Study-level results: At around two months after transplant, the alpha-beta T cells were reportedly derived from several hundred expanded clones that came from non-depleted graft cells. For some patients, TCRbeta diversity was high at day 60 because of recipient T cells and thymic progenitors that survived. T-cell counts and diversity at one year post-transplant came mainly from newly produced T cells.

This clonotype was counted many times. No antigen is known for it. The CDR3 spans 14 residues. Germline CDR1 and CDR2: DFQATT and SNEGSKA (reference sequence). The J segment lost 5 bases and the V segment lost 5 bases, leaving 9 bases of the junction unmatched. For TCRbeta, the library was prepared with unique molecular identifiers. From the PCR reads, TCRdb called clonotypes with MiXCR, one entry per CDR3 protein. The sample comprises about 830,000 distinct CDR3 sequences, approximately 15% of which are singletons, and under 6% rests with the top ten. This receptor was obtained from a male patient aged 10-17 years who had a stem cell transplant for acute lymphoblastic leukemia, so the T cells may come from the graft donor. The chain joins TRBV20-1 to TRBJ2-5, with TRBD2 matching over 9 bases. Here the sequenced sample was PBMCs, mostly from graft donor cells, taken 360 days after TCRalphabeta/CD19-depleted stem cell transplant. Here the CDR3 reads CSARLAGPRETQYF. In DNA, the CDR3 is TGCAGTGCTCGGCTAGCGGGGCCTAGGGAGACCCAGTACTTC.